Following are 8 T cell receptor beta chains from one sample sequenced in a study of cytomegalovirus exposure and HLA in healthy donors. The PCR ran on 60 Vbeta and 13 Jbeta primers. Some clones are missing from TCRdb's copy, which holds only in-frame ones; the method was immunoSEQ multiplex PCR. The table lists about 130,000 clones. Specimen: PBMCs. The receptors shown here come from a woman in her fifties or sixties in good health and CMV-seronegative.

The CDR3 region has the DNA TGCGCCAGCAGCGCGACTAGCGCAGATACGCAGTATTTT. This codes for CASSATSADTQYF. V gene TRBV5-1 combines with J gene TRBJ2-3, with 8 bases that match TRBD2. The J segment lost 4 bases and the V segment lost 4 bases, leaving 2 bases of the junction unmatched. The CDR3 contains 13 residues. CDR1 SGHRS and CDR2 YFSETQ come from the germline V gene.

This rearrangement joins TRBV29-1 to TRBJ1-1; 9 nucleotides line up with TRBD1. The CDR3 is made up of 13 amino acids. The germline V gene encodes CDR1 SQVTM and CDR2 ANQGSEA. CDR3 coding DNA: TGCAGGGGACAGGGCAGCCTGAACACTGAAGCTTTCTTT. This translates into CRGQGSLNTEAFF.

The genes are TRBV19 and TRBJ2-4; perhaps TRBD1 as D (5 bases). There are 16 residues in the CDR3. CDR1 LNHDA and CDR2 SQIVND come from the germline V gene (reference sequence). V lost 3 bases, J lost 2 bases, and 14 bases lay in between. The CDR3 DNA sequence: TGTGCCAGTAGTATTGCAGGGCCCTTGACCAAAAACATTCAGTACTTC. As protein: CASSIAGPLTKNIQYF.

V usage is TRBV27 and J usage is TRBJ1-2; D is uncertain. This CDR3 contains 13 residues. The germline gives CDR1 MNHEY, CDR2 SMNVEV (reference sequence). Trimming stripped 3 bases from V and 2 bases from J, with 7 bases between. In DNA form, the CDR3 reads TGTGCCAGCAGTTTTTTTTCGAACTATGGCTACACCTTC. This gives the protein CASSFFSNYGYTF.

Remarks on this clone: Other DNA sequences in this sample translate to the same CDR3. The rearrangement links TRBV6-7 to TRBJ1-1; D not resolved. TRBV6-7 is an ORF, and what it does is uncertain. This CDR3 is built from 11 residues. Trimming shortened V by 4 bases and J by 11 bases, and 11 bases separated the two germline ends. CDR3 residues: CASSSHREAFF. The CDR3 nucleotides are TGTGCCAGCAGTTCCCACAGAGAGGCTTTCTTT.

The CDR3 nucleotides read TGTGCCAGTAGTATTAGCGGGAGCAACACAGATACGCAGTATTTT. It specifies CASSISGSNTDTQYF. The rearrangement uses TRBV19 and TRBJ2-3, with TRBD2 matching 9 bases. J was trimmed by 2 bases and V by 3 bases; bases with no gene match: 3. The CDR3 totals 15 residues. From germline, CDR1 is LNHDA and CDR2 SQIVND (reference sequence).

CDR3 sequence reads: CASRTAWEETQYF. The CDR3 coding sequence is TGTGCCAGCCGGACAGCTTGGGAAGAGACCCAGTACTTC. The chain is built from TRBV2 and TRBJ2-5; maybe TRBD1 (6 bases). Germline values: CDR1 SNHLY, CDR2 FYNNEI. Trimming removed 8 bases from V and 3 bases from J, with 13 bases in between. This CDR3 is 13 amino acids long.

J is TRBJ1-4 and V is TRBV11-2; 11 nucleotides line up with TRBD1. Germline V gene lookup returns CDR1 SGHAT and CDR2 FQNNGV. CDR3 size: 15 residues. Losses at the gene ends were 5 bases for V and 5 bases for J; bases not matched to a gene: 4. The CDR3 coding sequence is TGTGCCAGCAGCGGCCGGACAGGGGGCAATGAAAAACTGTTTTTT. Translation: CASSGRTGGNEKLFF. Together with reference TRBV11-2 and TRBJ1-4, the CDR3 gives the full variable domain: EAGVAQSPRYKIIEKRQSVAFWCNPISGHATLYWYQQILGQGPKLLIQFQNNGVVDDSQLPKDRFSAERLKGVDSTLKIQPAKLEDSAVYLCASSGRTGGNEKLFFGSGTQLSVL.